Given below is one T cell receptor (beta chain) in context. This clone appeared a single time. This receptor's antigen is unknown. Base quality data are lacking; no much larger clone is found one base away. The sample's time point, from its label and the paper: individuals recovered from natural SARS-CoV-2 infection. The germline V gene encodes CDR1 SGHAT and CDR2 FQNNGV. There are 15 amino acids in the CDR3, from cysteine to phenylalanine inclusive. The kept DNA is CDR3 alone, 45 bases in frame from the first base. Trimming costs V 5 bases and J 3 bases, and their ends lie 16 bases apart. The immunoSEQ Assay was the method used to sequence TCRbeta CDR3 regions. After extraction, genomic DNA underwent amplification by bias-controlled multiplex PCR, followed by high-throughput sequencing. The paper's data handling went like this. To quantify the absolute abundance of every unique TCRbeta CDR3 region, sequences were collapsed and filtered. Usable DNA was measured by amplifying reference genes present in all nucleated cells, and TCRbeta template counts were normalized to that usable DNA to estimate T cell fraction. Repertoire TCRs were annotated as SARS-CoV-2-specific by exact matching of V gene, CDR3 amino acid sequence and J gene to a known reactive TCR set. The reference SARS-CoV-2 TCR set came from MIRA and was filtered for enrichment in COVID-19-positive ImmuneCODE repertoires, removing public or cross-reactive TCRs. Based on the MIRA antigens, annotated TCRs were further analysed at the level of specific ORF or position within ORF. Breadth was defined as the number of annotated unique rearrangements divided by the total number of unique productive rearrangements, and depth was defined as the summed frequency of the annotated unique rearrangements. Group comparisons of TCR breadth used two-sided Wilcoxon rank-sum tests. TCRdb provides this immuneACCESS table in a form limited to in-frame rearrangements. Some clones are lacking; in checked studies, under half of them reflect an unresolved V gene, and why the rest are absent is not known. V, J and clone size are those of that table, while D and trimming were read from the DNA. The sample table shows some 39,000 clones, and approximately 83% are seen once. The ten largest clones take up less than 60% of the sample.

This entry is derived from a study of Ad26.COV2.S vaccination and SARS-CoV-2 variants (dated by TCRdb to the early 2020s). Background on the whole study: Sequencing of the TCRbeta repertoire served to evaluate the specificity and breadth of SARS-CoV-2-reactive T cell receptors following Ad26.COV2.S vaccination. A total of some 30 samples were included in the TCR-sequenced set, comprising roughly 20 Ad26.COV2.S vaccine recipients, 5 placebo recipients and 8 SARS-CoV-2 convalescent individuals.

Study-wide conclusions, independent of this receptor: It was noted by the authors that total T cell responses may have been underestimated by the TCR breadth and depth analyses. Substantial breadth of spike-specific CD8+ and CD4+ T cell responses was reported after vaccination. Compared with placebo recipients, Ad26.COV2.S recipients showed higher spike-specific TCR breadth (P = 0.0014). Vaccine and placebo recipients had similar non-spike TCR breadth, a finding consistent with the vaccine containing only spike.

Here the sequenced sample was peripheral blood, taken after recovery from COVID-19. This sequence originates from a human donor who had recovered from COVID-19. The V and J genes are TRBV11-2 and TRBJ1-1; D gene: possibly TRBD1, on 6 matching bases. The nucleotide sequence reads TGTGCCAGCAGCCGGTGGGGGGGGCAGGACACTGAAGCTTTCTTT. This yields the protein CASSRWGGQDTEAFF.